Listed below are T cell receptor beta chains from one sample, sequenced in a study of siplizumab effects on memory and regulatory T cells. Method: immunoSEQ multiplex PCR; TCRdb's copy keeps in-frame clones and lacks some. The sample has just under 85,000 clones, approximately 88% seen once. The sequenced sample was Tregs sorted from blood. The receptors stem from a human donor in good health. Both conserved end residues are part of each CDR3. Fields, in order: clone size, J gene, D gene, V gene, CDR3 DNA, CDR3 protein. The D gene is left open where the match is weak. Only some rows state a clone size, as once, few, many or a class for expanded clones.

clone_size: -
j_call: TRBJ1-5
d_call: TRBD1
v_call: TRBV7-2
cdr3_nt: TGTGCCAGCAGCTTGAACAGGGGACATCAGCCCCAGCATTTT
cdr3_aa: CASSLNRGHQPQHF

clone_size: -
j_call: TRBJ2-7
d_call: TRBD1
v_call: TRBV7-9
cdr3_nt: TGTGCCAGCAGCCTCAGACAGGGCTACGAGCAGTACTTC
cdr3_aa: CASSLRQGYEQYF

clone_size: -
j_call: TRBJ1-5
d_call: TRBD1
v_call: TRBV27
cdr3_nt: TGTGCCAGCACGACAGGGGAAGGGGGTCCCAATCAGCCCCAGCATTTT
cdr3_aa: CASTTGEGGPNQPQHF

clone_size: -
j_call: TRBJ2-7
d_call: TRBD2
v_call: TRBV30
cdr3_nt: TGTGCCTGGAGTGTGGACGAACTAGCGGGGCGCGAGCAGTACTTC
cdr3_aa: CAWSVDELAGREQYF

clone_size: -
j_call: TRBJ2-2
d_call: -
v_call: TRBV10-1
cdr3_nt: TGCGCCAGCAGTGAGCAGTACACCGGGGAGCTGTTTTTT
cdr3_aa: CASSEQYTGELFF

clone_size: -
j_call: TRBJ1-2
d_call: -
v_call: TRBV5-4
cdr3_nt: TGTGCCAGCAGCTCCCTCGATTATGGCTACACCTTC
cdr3_aa: CASSSLDYGYTF

clone_size: -
j_call: TRBJ2-3
d_call: TRBD2
v_call: TRBV9
cdr3_nt: TGTGCCAGCAGCCAGATAGCGGGGGGTGGTTCAGATACGCAGTATTTT
cdr3_aa: CASSQIAGGGSDTQYF

clone_size: -
j_call: TRBJ1-1
d_call: TRBD1
v_call: TRBV10-3
cdr3_nt: TGTGCCATCAGCCTCGGGACAGCTGAAATTGGCACTGAAGCTTTCTTT
cdr3_aa: CAISLGTAEIGTEAFF

clone_size: -
j_call: TRBJ1-6
d_call: -
v_call: TRBV15
cdr3_nt: TGTGCCACCTCGGCGGTCGAGGGGGTCCTCCACTTT
cdr3_aa: CATSAVEGVLHF

clone_size: -
j_call: TRBJ1-5
d_call: TRBD1
v_call: TRBV5-1
cdr3_nt: TGCGCCAGCAGCTTGGGACAGGGTGGTGGTCAGCCCCAGCATTTT
cdr3_aa: CASSLGQGGGQPQHF

clone_size: -
j_call: TRBJ2-1
d_call: -
v_call: TRBV5-1
cdr3_nt: TGCGCCAGCAGCTTGACCCCCGACTACAATGAGCAGTTCTTC
cdr3_aa: CASSLTPDYNEQFF

clone_size: -
j_call: TRBJ2-1
d_call: TRBD1
v_call: TRBV27
cdr3_nt: TGTGCCAGCACCCGACGACAGGGCGGTGAGCAGTTCTTC
cdr3_aa: CASTRRQGGEQFF

clone_size: -
j_call: TRBJ1-4
d_call: -
v_call: TRBV19
cdr3_nt: TGTGCCAGTAGTATACGGGACCCTATCGGGGAAAAACTGTTTTTT
cdr3_aa: CASSIRDPIGEKLFF

clone_size: -
j_call: TRBJ1-5
d_call: -
v_call: TRBV30
cdr3_nt: TGTGCCTGGAGTAACAGTGGGTTTGCTCAGCCCCAGCATTTT
cdr3_aa: CAWSNSGFAQPQHF

clone_size: -
j_call: TRBJ2-7
d_call: -
v_call: TRBV13
cdr3_nt: TGTGCCAGCAGCCCGACCCTGGGCAGGGTTAAAAACGAGCAGTACTTC
cdr3_aa: CASSPTLGRVKNEQYF

clone_size: -
j_call: TRBJ2-5
d_call: -
v_call: TRBV19
cdr3_nt: TGTGCCAGAACACCGGGACGACTAAAGGCCCAGTACTTC
cdr3_aa: CARTPGRLKAQYF

clone_size: -
j_call: TRBJ2-5
d_call: TRBD2
v_call: TRBV7-2
cdr3_nt: TGTGCCAGCAGCTTAGCGCGCCTAGCGGGGGGCCTAGCTCAAGAGACCCAGTACTTC
cdr3_aa: CASSLARLAGGLAQETQYF

clone_size: -
j_call: TRBJ2-2
d_call: -
v_call: TRBV11-2
cdr3_nt: TGTGCCAGCAGCTTAGTCGGAACCGGGGAGCTGTTTTTT
cdr3_aa: CASSLVGTGELFF

clone_size: -
j_call: TRBJ1-2
d_call: -
v_call: TRBV10-3
cdr3_nt: TGTGCCATCAGTGAGACAGGTATCTATGGCTACACCTTC
cdr3_aa: CAISETGIYGYTF

clone_size: -
j_call: TRBJ1-1
d_call: TRBD1
v_call: TRBV5-3
cdr3_nt: TGTGCCAGAAGCACCCCAGAAGGGGGCCGGAACACTGAAGCTTTCTTT
cdr3_aa: CARSTPEGGRNTEAFF

clone_size: -
j_call: TRBJ2-7
d_call: TRBD2
v_call: TRBV7-2
cdr3_nt: TGTGCCAGCAGCCAATCTAGCGGAACCATCCCCTACGAGCAGTACTTC
cdr3_aa: CASSQSSGTIPYEQYF

clone_size: -
j_call: TRBJ2-7
d_call: TRBD2
v_call: TRBV5-6
cdr3_nt: TGTGCCAGCAGCATCCTAGCGGGGGGGTTCTCCTACGAGCAGTACTTC
cdr3_aa: CASSILAGGFSYEQYF

clone_size: -
j_call: TRBJ1-2
d_call: TRBD1
v_call: TRBV5-1
cdr3_nt: TGCGCCAGCAGCTTTTTCGGACAGGGGGCTCCTTACTATGGCTACACCTTC
cdr3_aa: CASSFFGQGAPYYGYTF

clone_size: -
j_call: TRBJ2-2
d_call: -
v_call: TRBV2
cdr3_nt: TGTGCCAGCAGTGAATACGGCTCCAACACCGGGGAGCTGTTTTTT
cdr3_aa: CASSEYGSNTGELFF

clone_size: -
j_call: TRBJ2-7
d_call: -
v_call: TRBV12-1
cdr3_nt: TGTGCCAGCAGCCCAGTCCCGGTTAGTTACGAGCAGTACTTC
cdr3_aa: CASSPVPVSYEQYF

clone_size: -
j_call: TRBJ1-3
d_call: -
v_call: TRBV11-1
cdr3_nt: TGTGCCAGCAGCGACCGGTCAATCTCTGGAAACACCATATATTTT
cdr3_aa: CASSDRSISGNTIYF

clone_size: once
j_call: TRBJ1-3
d_call: -
v_call: TRBV4-2
cdr3_nt: TGTGCCAGCAGCCAAGGCCCGCCGGGGGGGTTGGGAAACACCATATATTTT
cdr3_aa: CASSQGPPGGLGNTIYF